The sequence of this T cell receptor beta chain was determined in a study of T cell responses to AZD1222 COVID-19 vaccine. Study outcomes and limitations: Researchers took repertoire samples only after the peak T cell response had come.

This clone was counted between two and nine times. The antigen remains unidentified. Assay: immunoSEQ multiplex PCR; the TCRdb copy retains only in-frame clones and omits some. The table lists roughly 120,000 clones, 80% to 90% of them singletons. Germline CDR1 is LNHDA and CDR2 is SQIVND (reference sequence). V was shortened by 7 bases and J by 0 bases, with 15 bases between the two germline ends. The CDR3 consists of 16 residues. The clonotype originates from an adult in good health. The specimen comprised peripheral blood, sampled on day 0 of AZD1222 vaccination. The rearrangement joins TRBV19 to TRBJ1-4; tentatively, D is TRBD1 (5 bases). The CDR3 here is CASTGEADPTNEKLFF. The CDR3 coding sequence is TGTGCCAGTACGGGGGAGGCCGACCCAACTAATGAAAAACTGTTTTTT.